This T cell receptor beta chain is from a study of cytomegalovirus exposure and HLA in healthy donors. Regarding this clone: Its target is not known.

Findings and limits, study-wide: In a later analysis, at a false discovery rate of 0.05, roughly 18,000 TCR beta sequences were associated with HLA alleles. The study designated about 180 TCR beta chains cytomegalovirus-associated.

In the PCR, 60 Vbeta and 13 Jbeta primers were used. Sequencing used immunoSEQ multiplex PCR; TCRdb keeps in-frame clones, though not all of them. This table holds just over 150,000 clones, approximately 80% found once. V shed 2 bases and J shed 11 bases, with 15 bases lying between them. The CDR3 spans 12 residues. Looked up from germline, CDR1 is GTSNPN and CDR2 is SVGIG (reference sequence). V is TRBV30 and J is TRBJ1-1; no definite D call. Sequenced material: PBMCs. The TCR sequence derives from a male donor in good health and CMV-seropositive. DNA of the CDR3: TGTGCCTGGAGTCTCGTGGCAGTTTGGGCTTTCTTT. Translating gives CAWSLVAVWAFF.